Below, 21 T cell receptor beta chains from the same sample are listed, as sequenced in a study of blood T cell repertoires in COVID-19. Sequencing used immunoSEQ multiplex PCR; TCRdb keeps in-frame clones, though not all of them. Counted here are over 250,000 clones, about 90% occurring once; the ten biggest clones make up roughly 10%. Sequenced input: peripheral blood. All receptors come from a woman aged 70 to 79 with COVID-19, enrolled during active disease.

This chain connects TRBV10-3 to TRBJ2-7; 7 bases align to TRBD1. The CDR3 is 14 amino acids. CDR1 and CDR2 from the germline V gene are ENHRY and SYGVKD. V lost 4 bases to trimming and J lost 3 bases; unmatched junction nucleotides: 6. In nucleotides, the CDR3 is TGTGCCATCAGTGGACAGGGCGGCCTCTACGAGCAGTACTTC. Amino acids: CAISGQGGLYEQYF.

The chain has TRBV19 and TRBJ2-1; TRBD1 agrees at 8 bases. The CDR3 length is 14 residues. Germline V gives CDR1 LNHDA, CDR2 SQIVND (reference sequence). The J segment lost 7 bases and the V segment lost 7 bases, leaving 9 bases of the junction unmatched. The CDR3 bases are TGTGCCAGTAACCCCAGGGGGCTCGCGAATGAGCAGTTCTTC. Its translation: CASNPRGLANEQFF.

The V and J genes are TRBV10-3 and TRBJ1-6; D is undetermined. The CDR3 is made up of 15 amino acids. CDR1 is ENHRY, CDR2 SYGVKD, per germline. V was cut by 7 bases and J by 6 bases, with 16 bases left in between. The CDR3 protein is CAITREANGNSPLHF. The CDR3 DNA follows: TGTGCCATCACCCGGGAAGCAAATGGTAATTCACCCCTCCACTTT.

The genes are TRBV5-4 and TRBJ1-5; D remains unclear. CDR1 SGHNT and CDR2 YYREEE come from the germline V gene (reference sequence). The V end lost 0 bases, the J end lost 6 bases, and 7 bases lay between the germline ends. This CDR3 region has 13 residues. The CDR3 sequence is CASSLGRGQPQHF. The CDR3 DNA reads TGTGCCAGCAGCTTGGGCAGAGGTCAGCCCCAGCATTTT.

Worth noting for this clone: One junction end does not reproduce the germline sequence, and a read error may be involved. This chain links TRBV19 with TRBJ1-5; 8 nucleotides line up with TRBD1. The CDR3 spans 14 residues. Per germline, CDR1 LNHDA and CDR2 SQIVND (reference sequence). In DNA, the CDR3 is TGTGCCGTTAGCGGACAGGGCGGCAACCAGCCCCAGCATTTT. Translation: CAVSGQGGNQPQHF.

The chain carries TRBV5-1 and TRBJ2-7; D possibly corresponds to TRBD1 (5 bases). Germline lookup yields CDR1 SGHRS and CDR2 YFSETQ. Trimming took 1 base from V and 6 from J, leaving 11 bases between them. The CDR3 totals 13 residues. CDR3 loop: CASSLWQGGEQYF. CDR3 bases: TGCGCCAGCAGCTTGTGGCAGGGCGGCGAGCAGTACTTC. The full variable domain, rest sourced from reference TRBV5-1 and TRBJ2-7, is KAGVTQTPRYLIKTRGQQVTLSCSPISGHRSVSWYQQTPGQGLQFLFEYFSETQRNKGNFPGRFSGRQFSNSRSEMNVSTLELGDSALYLCASSLWQGGEQYFGPGTRLTVT.

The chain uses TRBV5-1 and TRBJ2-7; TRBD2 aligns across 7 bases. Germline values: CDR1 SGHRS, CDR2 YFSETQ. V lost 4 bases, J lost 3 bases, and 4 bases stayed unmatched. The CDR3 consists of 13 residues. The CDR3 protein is CASSPSGGYEQYF. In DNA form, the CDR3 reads TGCGCCAGCAGCCCCTCGGGGGGCTACGAGCAGTACTTC.

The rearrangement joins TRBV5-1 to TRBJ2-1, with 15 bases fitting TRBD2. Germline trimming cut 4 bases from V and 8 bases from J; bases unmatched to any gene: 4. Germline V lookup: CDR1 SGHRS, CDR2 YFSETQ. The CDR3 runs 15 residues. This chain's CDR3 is CASSPGLAGGDEQFF. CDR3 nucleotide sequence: TGCGCCAGCAGCCCGGGACTAGCGGGAGGTGATGAGCAGTTCTTC.

CDR3 loop: CASSWDRTEAFF. The DNA for the CDR3 is TGTGCCAGCAGTTGGGACAGGACTGAAGCTTTCTTT. V usage is TRBV6-2 or TRBV6-3 and J usage is TRBJ1-1; 8 bases line up with TRBD1. After removal of 4 bases from V and 5 bases from J, the junction contained 0 bases not matched to a gene. The germline V gene encodes CDR1 MNHEY and CDR2 SVGEGT. CDR3 size: 12 residues.

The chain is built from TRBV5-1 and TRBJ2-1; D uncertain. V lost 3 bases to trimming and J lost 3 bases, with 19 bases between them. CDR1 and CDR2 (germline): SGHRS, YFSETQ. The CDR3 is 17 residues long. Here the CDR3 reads CASSSRLSATSYNEQFF. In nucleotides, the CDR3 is TGCGCCAGCAGCTCACGCTTATCGGCGACAAGCTACAATGAGCAGTTCTTC.

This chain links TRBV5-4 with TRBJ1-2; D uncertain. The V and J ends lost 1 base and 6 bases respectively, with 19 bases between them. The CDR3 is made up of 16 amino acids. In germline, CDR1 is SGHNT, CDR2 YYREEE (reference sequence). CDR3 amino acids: CASSLNLDLDGNGYTF. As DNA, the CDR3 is TGTGCCAGCAGCTTGAACCTGGACTTGGATGGCAATGGCTACACCTTC.

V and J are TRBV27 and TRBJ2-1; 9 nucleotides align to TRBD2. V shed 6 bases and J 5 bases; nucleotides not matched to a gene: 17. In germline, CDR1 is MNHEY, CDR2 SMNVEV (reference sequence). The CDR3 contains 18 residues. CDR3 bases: TGTGCCAGCAGGAAAGACAAGACCGGGACTAGCCTAAACAATGAGCAGTTCTTC. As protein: CASRKDKTGTSLNNEQFF.

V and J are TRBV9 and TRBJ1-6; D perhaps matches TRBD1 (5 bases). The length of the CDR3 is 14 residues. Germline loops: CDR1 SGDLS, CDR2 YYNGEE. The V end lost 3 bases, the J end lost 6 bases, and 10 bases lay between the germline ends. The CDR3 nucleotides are TGTGCCAGCAGCGCGGACAATCCTAATTCACCCCTCCACTTT. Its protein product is CASSADNPNSPLHF.

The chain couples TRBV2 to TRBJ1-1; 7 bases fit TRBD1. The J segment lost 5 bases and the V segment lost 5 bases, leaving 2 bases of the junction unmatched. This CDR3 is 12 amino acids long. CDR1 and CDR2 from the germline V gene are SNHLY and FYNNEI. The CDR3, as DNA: TGTGCCAGCAGTTCACAGGGGACTGAAGCTTTCTTT. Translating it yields CASSSQGTEAFF. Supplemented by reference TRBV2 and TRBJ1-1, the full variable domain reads EPEVTQTPSHQVTQMGQEVILRCVPISNHLYFYWYRQILGQKVEFLVSFYNNEISEKSEIFDDQFSVERPDGSNFTLKIRSTKLEDSAMYFCASSSQGTEAFFGQGTRLTVV.

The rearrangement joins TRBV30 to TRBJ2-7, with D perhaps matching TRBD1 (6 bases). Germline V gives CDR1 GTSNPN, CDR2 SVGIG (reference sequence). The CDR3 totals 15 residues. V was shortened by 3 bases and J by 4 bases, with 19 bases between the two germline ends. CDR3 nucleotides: TGTGCCTGGAGCCCGAAAGACAGGCCTTCATACGAGCAGTACTTC. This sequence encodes CAWSPKDRPSYEQYF.

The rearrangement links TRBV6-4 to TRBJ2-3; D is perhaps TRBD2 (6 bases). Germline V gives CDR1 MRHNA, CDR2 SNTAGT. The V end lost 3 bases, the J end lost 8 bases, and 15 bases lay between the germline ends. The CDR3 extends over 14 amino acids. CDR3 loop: CASSETSWGGTQYF. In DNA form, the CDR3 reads TGTGCCAGCAGTGAAACTAGCTGGGGCGGTACGCAGTATTTT.

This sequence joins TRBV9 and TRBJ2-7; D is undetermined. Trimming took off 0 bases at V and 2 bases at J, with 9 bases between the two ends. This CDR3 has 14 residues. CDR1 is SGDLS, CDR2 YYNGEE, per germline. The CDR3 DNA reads TGTGCCAGCAGCGTAGGGGCATTCACCTACGAGCAGTACTTC. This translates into CASSVGAFTYEQYF.

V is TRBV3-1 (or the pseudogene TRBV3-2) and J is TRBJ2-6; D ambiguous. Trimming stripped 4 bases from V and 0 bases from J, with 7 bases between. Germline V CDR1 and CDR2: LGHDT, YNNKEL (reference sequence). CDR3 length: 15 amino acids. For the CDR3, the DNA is TGTGCCAGCAGCCCGCGGAGCTCTGGGGCCAACGTCCTGACTTTC. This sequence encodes CASSPRSSGANVLTF.

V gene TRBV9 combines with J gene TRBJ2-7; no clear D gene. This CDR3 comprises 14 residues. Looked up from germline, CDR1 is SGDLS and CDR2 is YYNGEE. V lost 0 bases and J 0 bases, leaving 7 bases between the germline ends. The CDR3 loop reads CASSVELSSYEQYF. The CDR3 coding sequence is TGTGCCAGCAGCGTAGAACTTTCCTCCTACGAGCAGTACTTC. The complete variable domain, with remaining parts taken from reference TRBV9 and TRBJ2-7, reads DSGVTQTPKHLITATGQRVTLRCSPRSGDLSVYWYQQSLDQGLQFLIQYYNGEERAKGNILERFSAQQFPDLHSELNLSSLELGDSALYFCASSVELSSYEQYFGPGTRLTVT.

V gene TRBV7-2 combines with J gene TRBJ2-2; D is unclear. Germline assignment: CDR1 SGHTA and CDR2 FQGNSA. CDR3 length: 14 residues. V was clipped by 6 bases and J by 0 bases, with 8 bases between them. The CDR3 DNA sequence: TGTGCCAGCAGATACGGTCCGAACACCGGGGAGCTGTTTTTT. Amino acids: CASRYGPNTGELFF.

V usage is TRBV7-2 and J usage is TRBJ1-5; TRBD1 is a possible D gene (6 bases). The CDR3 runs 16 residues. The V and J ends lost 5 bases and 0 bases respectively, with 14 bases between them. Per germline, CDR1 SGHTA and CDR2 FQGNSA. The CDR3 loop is CASSAQGPLSNQPQHF. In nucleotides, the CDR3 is TGTGCCAGCAGCGCACAGGGTCCCCTTAGCAATCAGCCCCAGCATTTT. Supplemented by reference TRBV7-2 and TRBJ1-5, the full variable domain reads GAGVSQSPSNKVTEKGKDVELRCDPISGHTALYWYRQSLGQGLEFLIYFQGNSAPDKSGLPSDRFSAERTGGSVSTLTIQRTQQEDSAVYLCASSAQGPLSNQPQHFGDGTRLSIL.